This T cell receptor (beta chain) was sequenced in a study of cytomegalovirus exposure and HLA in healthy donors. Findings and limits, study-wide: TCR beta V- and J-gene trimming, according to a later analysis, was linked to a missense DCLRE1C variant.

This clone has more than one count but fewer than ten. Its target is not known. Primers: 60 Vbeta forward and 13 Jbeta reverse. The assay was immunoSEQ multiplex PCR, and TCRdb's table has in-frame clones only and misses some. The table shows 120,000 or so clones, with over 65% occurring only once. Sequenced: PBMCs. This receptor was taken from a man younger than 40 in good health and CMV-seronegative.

The CDR3 DNA is TGTGCCAGCAGTGACACAGCCCCCCAACAGCCCCAGCATTTT. It yields the protein CASSDTAPQQPQHF. This rearrangement joins TRBV6-1 to TRBJ1-5; D remains ambiguous. The CDR3 consists of 14 residues. V dropped 3 bases and J dropped 7 bases, with 13 bases sitting between them. Germline V lookup: CDR1 MNHNS, CDR2 SASEGT.